These 13 T cell receptor beta chains came from one sample sequenced in a study of blood T cell repertoires in COVID-19. Method: immunoSEQ multiplex PCR; TCRdb's copy keeps in-frame clones and lacks some. The sample has around 53,000 clones; 65% to 85% are singletons. Material: peripheral blood. These receptors were collected from a man in his sixties or seventies with active or convalescent COVID-19.

This rearrangement joins TRBV5-1 to TRBJ2-7; 7 nucleotides match TRBD2. The J segment lost 4 bases and the V segment lost 0 bases, leaving 7 bases of the junction unmatched. The CDR3 is 15 amino acids. Per the germline V gene, CDR1 is SGHRS and CDR2 is YFSETQ. In nucleotides, the CDR3 is TGCGCCAGCAGCTTGGATGGCGGGGGAAAGTACGAGCAGTACTTC. Protein sequence: CASSLDGGGKYEQYF.

V gene TRBV7-6 combines with J gene TRBJ2-1, with TRBD2 matching over 10 bases. CDR1 SGHVS and CDR2 FNYEAQ come from the germline V gene. With V trimmed by 5 bases and J by 2 bases, 6 bases remained unmatched. This CDR3 is built from 16 residues. CDR3 in amino acids: CASSPSGGAPYNEQFF. CDR3 in DNA: TGTGCCAGCAGCCCCAGCGGGGGGGCCCCCTACAATGAGCAGTTCTTC.

The V gene is TRBV7-3, the J gene TRBJ2-2, with a tentative D call TRBD1 (6 bases). The ends were cut back, 2 bases at V and 0 bases at J, with 16 bases in the middle. The CDR3 runs to 18 residues. Germline CDR1 SGHTA, CDR2 FQGTGA. The CDR3 bases are TGTGCCAGCAGCTTAGCTCGGACAGCCCGTACGAACACCGGGGAGCTGTTTTTT. Amino acid sequence: CASSLARTARTNTGELFF.

This clone was observed a handful of times. V usage is TRBV29-1 and J usage is TRBJ1-1, with 9 bases lining up with TRBD1. CDR3 length equals 13 residues. Germline V gene sequence: CDR1 SQVTM, CDR2 ANQGSEA. V lost 3 bases and J lost 6; bases outside the gene matches: 5. DNA for the CDR3: TGCAGCGTTGATAGGGACAGGGTCTCTGAAGCTTTCTTT. Translating gives CSVDRDRVSEAFF.

This chain connects TRBV2 to TRBJ2-7; D might be TRBD1 (5 bases). V lost 7 bases to trimming and J lost 10 bases, with 17 bases between them. Germline V lookup: CDR1 SNHLY, CDR2 FYNNEI. CDR3 length equals 12 residues. CDR3 loop: CASKQDTPFQYF. The CDR3 DNA sequence: TGTGCCAGCAAACAGGACACCCCGTTTCAGTACTTC.

The chain has TRBV9 and TRBJ1-1; the D gene is possibly TRBD1 (5 bases). Trimming removed 3 bases from V and 4 bases from J, with 13 bases in between. Germline CDR1 reads SGDLS; CDR2 reads YYNGEE. The CDR3 loop spans 14 amino acids. The CDR3 nucleotides read TGTGCCAGCAGCGCCCAGGGAGGTGGCACTGAAGCTTTCTTT. Translated, it gives CASSAQGGGTEAFF.

The chain carries TRBV5-1 and TRBJ2-5; D gene ambiguous. Looked up from germline, CDR1 is SGHRS and CDR2 is YFSETQ. V was clipped by 3 bases and J by 2 bases, with 5 bases between them. CDR3 length: 12 amino acids. The CDR3 region has the DNA TGCGCCAGCAGCTCACAACAAGAGACCCAGTACTTC. This sequence encodes CASSSQQETQYF.

CDR3 in DNA: TGTGCCAGTAGGGGACAGGCTGCAACTAATGAAAAACTGTTTTTT. Encoded protein: CASRGQAATNEKLFF. The chain recombines TRBV19 with TRBJ1-4; TRBD1 matches at 8 bases. CDR3 size: 15 residues. Trimming at V came to 6 bases and at J to 0 bases, leaving 3 bases not matched to a gene. Looked up from germline, CDR1 is LNHDA and CDR2 is SQIVND (reference sequence).

This chain connects TRBV6-5 to TRBJ2-1; the match to TRBD2 covers 11 bases. This CDR3 comprises 15 residues. Germline-derived CDR1 and CDR2 are MNHEY and SVGAGI. The junction had 13 bases not matched to a gene; V was cut back by 11 bases and J by 7 bases. The CDR3: CAGRDSGGAGNEQFF. The CDR3 nucleotides are TGTGCCGGCCGAGATAGCGGGGGGGCGGGTAATGAGCAGTTCTTC.

This clone was detected only once. The J gene is TRBJ1-5, the V gene TRBV18; a possible D gene is TRBD1 (6 bases). The CDR3 extends over 16 amino acids. Germline CDR1 KGHSH, CDR2 LQKENI. V was pared by 5 bases and J by 5 bases, with 19 bases between. In DNA form, the CDR3 reads TGTGCCAGCTCATCGACCACGGGACACAATTATCAGCCCCAGCATTTT. Translation gives CASSSTTGHNYQPQHF. The full variable domain, rest sourced from reference TRBV18 and TRBJ1-5, is NAGVMQNPRHLVRRRGQEARLRCSPMKGHSHVYWYRQLPEEGLKFMVYLQKENIIDESGMPKERFSAEFPKEGPSILRIQQVVRGDSAAYFCASSSTTGHNYQPQHFGDGTRLSIL.

J is TRBJ1-2 and V is TRBV7-9, with D tentatively TRBD1 (6 bases). This CDR3 comprises 15 residues. CDR1 is SEHNR, CDR2 FQNEAQ, per germline (reference sequence). V dropped 3 bases and J dropped 2 bases, with 13 bases sitting between them. The CDR3: CASSLALGQNYGYTF. The CDR3 bases are TGTGCCAGCAGCTTGGCGTTGGGACAAAACTATGGCTACACCTTC.

This rearrangement joins TRBV4-1 to TRBJ2-1; TRBD2 agrees at 9 bases. CDR3 length equals 15 residues. V trimming: 3 bases; J trimming: 9 bases; junction bases outside the gene matches: 9. Germline-derived CDR1 and CDR2 are MGHRA and YSYEKL. CDR3 nucleotide sequence: TGCGCCAGCAGCCATTCCAAGCGGGAGGTAATTGAGCAGTTCTTC. Protein product: CASSHSKREVIEQFF.

This chain uses TRBV3-1 (or the pseudogene TRBV3-2) with TRBJ2-7, with 9 bases that match TRBD2. The V gene's germline CDR1 is LGHDT and CDR2 YNNKEL (reference sequence). The V and J ends lost 5 bases and 6 bases, in that order; junction bases with no gene match: 11. This CDR3 has 15 amino acids. The CDR3 bases are TGTGCCAGCAGCAAGACTAGCGGAGTCACTGGCGAGCAGTACTTC. It translates to CASSKTSGVTGEQYF.